This TCR beta chain originates from a study of blood T cell repertoires in COVID-19. The CDR3 contains 16 residues. The V and J ends lost 3 bases and 2 bases respectively, with 14 bases between them. Germline V gene sequence: CDR1 LNHDA, CDR2 SQIVND (reference sequence). Sequencing was performed with immunoSEQ multiplex PCR; in TCRdb, only in-frame clones are kept and a portion is missing. This table holds some 150,000 clones, around 90% found once. This receptor was taken from a woman aged 80 or older with acute or convalescent COVID-19. The chain carries TRBV19 and TRBJ1-3; a weak D match, TRBD1 (5 bases). What was sequenced was peripheral blood. Written as DNA, the CDR3 is TGTGCCAGTAGTATGCGGGGGGGGAGAACTGGAAACACCATATATTTT. Translated: CASSMRGGRTGNTIYF.